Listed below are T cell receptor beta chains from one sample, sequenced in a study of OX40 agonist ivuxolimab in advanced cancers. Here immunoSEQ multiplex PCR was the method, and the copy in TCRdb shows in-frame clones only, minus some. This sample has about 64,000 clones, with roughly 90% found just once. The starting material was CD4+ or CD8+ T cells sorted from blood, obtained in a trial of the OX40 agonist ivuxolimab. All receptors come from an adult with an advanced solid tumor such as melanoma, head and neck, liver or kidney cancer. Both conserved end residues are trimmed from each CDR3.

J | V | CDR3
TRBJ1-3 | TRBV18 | ASSPKTAFGNTIY
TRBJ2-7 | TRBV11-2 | ASSLGLGGEQY
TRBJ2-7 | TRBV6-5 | ASSAGLAGAYEQY
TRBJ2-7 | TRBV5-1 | ASSRSSAYTYEQY
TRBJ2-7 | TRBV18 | ASSPSGTGGAEQY
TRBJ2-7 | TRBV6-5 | ASRTGGYEQY
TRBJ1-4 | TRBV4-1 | ASSQDRGLTNEKLF
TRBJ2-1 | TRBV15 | ATSRDRASLHNEQF
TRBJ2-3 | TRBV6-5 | ASTLPGADTQY
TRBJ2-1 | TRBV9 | ASSVGQYNEQF
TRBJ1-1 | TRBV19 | ATGQGGTEAF
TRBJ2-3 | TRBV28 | ASSSGNTDTQY
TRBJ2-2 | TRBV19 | ASRGFLNTGELF
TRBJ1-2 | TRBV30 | AWSYIQGGYT
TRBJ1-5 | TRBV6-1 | ASSDVYRAVYSNQPQH
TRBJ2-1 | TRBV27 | ASVKNGPVSEQF
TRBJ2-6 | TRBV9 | ASSVEPNVLT
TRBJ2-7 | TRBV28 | ASIDGLSYEQY
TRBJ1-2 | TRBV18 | ASSPMSSSSNYGYT
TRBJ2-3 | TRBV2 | ASSVAGGPDTQY
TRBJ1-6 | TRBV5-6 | ASSLPYNSPLH
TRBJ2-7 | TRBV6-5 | ASSSRESGRHYEQY
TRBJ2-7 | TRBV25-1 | ASSDPGTGHRSYEQY
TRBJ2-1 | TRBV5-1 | ASSLDREGQF
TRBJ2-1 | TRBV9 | ASSVASKHEQF
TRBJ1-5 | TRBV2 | ASSKGEGNQPQH
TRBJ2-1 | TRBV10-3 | AISETYNEQF
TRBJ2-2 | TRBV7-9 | ASSLTLAGTGELF
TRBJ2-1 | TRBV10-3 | AISESKGQYNEQF
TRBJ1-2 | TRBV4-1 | ASSQGYGYT
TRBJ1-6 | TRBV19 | ASSTPGTERSPLH
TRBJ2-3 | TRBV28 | ASRGMKWGLTDTQY
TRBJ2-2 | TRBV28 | ASSPHPDLTGELF
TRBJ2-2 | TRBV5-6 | ASSLVDTGELF
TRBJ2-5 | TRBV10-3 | AIRGDTQETQY
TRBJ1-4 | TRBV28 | ASSFPGTGGEKLF
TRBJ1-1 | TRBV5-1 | ASSFQSPNTEAF
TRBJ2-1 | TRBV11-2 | ASSEGLPNEQF
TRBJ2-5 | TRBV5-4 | ASSLGTSGSETQY
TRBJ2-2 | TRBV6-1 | ASSRTGGTGELF
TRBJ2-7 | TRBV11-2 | ASSLRTGGIEQY
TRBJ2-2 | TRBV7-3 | ASSLARASGSGELF
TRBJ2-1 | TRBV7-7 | ASSLREGWNNEQF
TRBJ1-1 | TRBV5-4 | ASSSPTGPGTEAF
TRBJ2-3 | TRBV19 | ASGGPGGLHTDTQY
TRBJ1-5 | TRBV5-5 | ASSLVGGDNQPQH